The 32 T cell receptor beta chains given below trace back to one sample, sequenced in a study of blood T cell repertoires in COVID-19. Assay: immunoSEQ multiplex PCR; the TCRdb copy retains only in-frame clones and omits some. Here the sample spans about 78,000 clones, over 75% being singletons. The sample comprised peripheral blood. The receptors derive from a woman older than 75 with acute or convalescent COVID-19.

This chain uses TRBV6-2 or TRBV6-3 with TRBJ2-1; tentatively, D is TRBD1 (6 bases). CDR1 MNHEY and CDR2 SVGEGT come from the germline V gene. V was pared by 4 bases and J by 8 bases, with 12 bases between. The CDR3 is made up of 13 amino acids. The CDR3 region has the DNA TGTGCCAGCAGTTGGGGGACAAATTATGAGCAGTTCTTC. Protein product: CASSWGTNYEQFF.

This chain's CDR3 is CASSQTDRGRQPQHF. As DNA, the CDR3 is TGCGCCAGCAGCCAAACAGACAGGGGGCGGCAGCCCCAGCATTTT. The chain uses TRBV4-1 and TRBJ1-5; 10 bases are a match to TRBD1. This CDR3 spans 15 amino acids. With 2 bases clipped from V and 7 bases from J, the junction kept 5 bases outside the gene matches. Per germline, CDR1 MGHRA and CDR2 YSYEKL.

The chain carries TRBV7-9 and TRBJ2-1, with 11 positions matching TRBD1. This CDR3 spans 16 amino acids. CDR1 is SEHNR, CDR2 FQNEAQ, per germline (reference sequence). V trimming: 5 bases; J trimming: 4 bases; junction bases outside the gene matches: 7. The CDR3 nucleotides read TGTGCCAGCAGCCTCCCGGGACAGGGGGTTTACAATGAGCAGTTCTTC. It codes for CASSLPGQGVYNEQFF.

V is TRBV2 and J is TRBJ2-1; TRBD1 matches at 10 bases. Trimming took 6 bases from V and 2 from J; bases not matched to a gene: 4. CDR1 is SNHLY and CDR2 is FYNNEI in the germline V gene. This CDR3 has 15 amino acids. DNA for the CDR3: TGTGCCAGCAGCCCCGGGACAGGGGCCTACAATGAGCAGTTCTTC. Amino acids: CASSPGTGAYNEQFF. The full variable domain, with the rest looked up from reference TRBV2 and TRBJ2-1, is EPEVTQTPSHQVTQMGQEVILRCVPISNHLYFYWYRQILGQKVEFLVSFYNNEISEKSEIFDDQFSVERPDGSNFTLKIRSTKLEDSAMYFCASSPGTGAYNEQFFGPGTRLTVL.

V is TRBV21-1 and J is TRBJ2-7; the table's D call TRBD1 went unverified against the DNA. TRBV21-1 is a known pseudogene. This CDR3 comprises 12 residues. The CDR3 nucleotides read TGTGCCCCCCGCAGGGGGGCTTACGAGCAGTACTTC. Protein product: CAPRRGAYEQYF.

The chain has TRBV12-3 or TRBV12-4 and TRBJ2-7; D ambiguous. The CDR3 totals 11 residues. Deletions cut 8 bases from V and 6 bases from J, with 11 bases between. The CDR3 protein is CASGELLEQYF. In DNA form, the CDR3 reads TGTGCCAGCGGAGAATTACTCGAGCAGTACTTC.

V gene TRBV2 combines with J gene TRBJ2-7; possible D gene TRBD2, 5 bases. Per germline, CDR1 SNHLY and CDR2 FYNNEI. Trimming took off 3 bases at V and 3 bases at J, with 15 bases between the two ends. The CDR3 extends over 15 amino acids. As DNA, the CDR3 is TGTGCCAGCAGTGACGGACTCGGTCTCCTCTACGAGCAGTACTTC. Amino acid sequence: CASSDGLGLLYEQYF.

V and J are TRBV7-9 and TRBJ1-4; D gene unclear. CDR3 length: 14 amino acids. Germline V gene sequence: CDR1 SEHNR, CDR2 FQNEAQ (reference sequence). Trimming shortened V by 2 bases and J by 6 bases, and 10 bases separated the two germline ends. Here the CDR3 DNA reads TGTGCCAGCAGCTTATACGGGTTGGATGAAAAACTGTTTTTT. It encodes CASSLYGLDEKLFF. The variable domain in full, completed from reference TRBV7-9 and TRBJ1-4, reads DTGVSQNPRHKITKRGQNVTFRCDPISEHNRLYWYRQTLGQGPEFLTYFQNEAQLEKSRLLSDRFSAERPKGSFSTLEIQRTEQGDSAMYLCASSLYGLDEKLFFGSGTQLSVL.

The genes are TRBV19 and TRBJ2-7; D is possibly TRBD2 (6 bases). V gave up 10 bases and J gave up 6 bases, with 19 bases separating them. The V gene's germline CDR1 is LNHDA and CDR2 SQIVND (reference sequence). The CDR3 is made up of 13 amino acids. Written as DNA, the CDR3 is TGTGCCAAACGGGCGGGACTGAACAGCGAGCAGTACTTC. Translating gives CAKRAGLNSEQYF.

The chain is built from TRBV7-9 and TRBJ2-7, with a weak D call TRBD1 (5 bases). The V gene's germline CDR1 is SEHNR and CDR2 FQNEAQ (reference sequence). This CDR3 contains 14 residues. Trimming pared 0 bases from V and 5 bases from J, leaving 11 bases between. The CDR3 protein is CASSLARGAHEQYF. CDR3 DNA sequence: TGTGCCAGCAGCTTAGCCCGTGGGGCCCACGAGCAGTACTTC.

The genes are TRBV6-5 and TRBJ1-2; 12 nucleotides agree with TRBD1. V lost 4 bases and J lost 14; bases outside the gene matches: 11. This CDR3 has 14 amino acids. Looked up from germline, CDR1 is MNHEY and CDR2 is SVGAGI. For the CDR3, the DNA is TGTGCCAGCAGTTTTGAAAGGGACAGGGGGCATAAAACCTTC. Its protein product is CASSFERDRGHKTF.

This clone showed up just a few times. The chain couples TRBV5-1 to TRBJ1-2; D unresolved. V lost 0 bases, J lost 4 bases, and 13 bases lay in between. The germline V gene has CDR1 SGHRS and CDR2 YFSETQ. The CDR3 runs to 15 residues. This CDR3 reads CASSLGEGSTYGYTF. Written as DNA, the CDR3 is TGCGCCAGCAGCTTGGGGGAGGGTTCCACCTATGGCTACACCTTC.

V is TRBV18 and J is TRBJ2-1, with 7 bases lining up with TRBD2. Germline CDR1 and CDR2: KGHSH and LQKENI. CDR3 length: 13 amino acids. V was clipped by 6 bases and J by 8 bases; unmatched bases: 7. DNA of the CDR3: TGTGCCAGCTCGATCGGGAGGTCGGATGAGCAGTTCTTC. It is translated as CASSIGRSDEQFF. Combining the CDR3 with reference TRBV18 and TRBJ2-1 gives the whole variable domain NAGVMQNPRHLVRRRGQEARLRCSPMKGHSHVYWYRQLPEEGLKFMVYLQKENIIDESGMPKERFSAEFPKEGPSILRIQQVVRGDSAAYFCASSIGRSDEQFFGPGTRLTVL.

This chain joins TRBV28 and TRBJ1-2; maybe TRBD1 (6 bases). Germline V gene lookup returns CDR1 MDHEN and CDR2 SYDVKM. The CDR3 is made up of 11 amino acids. Trimming shortened V by 4 bases and J by 8 bases, and 8 bases separated the two germline ends. This CDR3 reads CASSSQGGYTF. The CDR3 DNA is TGTGCCAGCAGTTCTCAGGGGGGCTACACCTTC.

The chain has TRBV3-1 (or the pseudogene TRBV3-2) and TRBJ1-1; D ambiguous. The CDR3 loop spans 12 amino acids. Germline loops: CDR1 LGHDT, CDR2 YNNKEL (reference sequence). V gave up 5 bases and J gave up 4 bases, with 8 bases separating them. The DNA for the CDR3 is TGTGCCAGCAGCGAGAGGTTCACTGAAGCTTTCTTT. Residues: CASSERFTEAFF.

The V call is TRBV5-1, the J call TRBJ2-7, with D perhaps matching TRBD1 (6 bases). Germline CDR1 and CDR2: SGHRS and YFSETQ. V was clipped by 4 bases and J by 6 bases, with 20 bases between them. This CDR3 is built from 15 residues. The CDR3 protein is CASSLAGTFTREQYF. CDR3 bases: TGCGCCAGCAGCCTAGCCGGGACATTTACTCGCGAGCAGTACTTC.

This clone was observed a single time. The V and J genes are TRBV19 and TRBJ1-1; tentatively, D is TRBD1 (5 bases). Trimming shortened V by 1 base and J by 3 bases, and 9 bases separated the two germline ends. The CDR3 consists of 14 residues. The V gene's germline CDR1 is LNHDA and CDR2 SQIVND (reference sequence). The CDR3 nucleotides read TGTGCCAGTAGTATAGGGACACGGGACACTGAAGCTTTCTTT. The encoded protein is CASSIGTRDTEAFF.

The chain joins TRBV6-6 to TRBJ2-1; 7 nucleotides agree with TRBD1. V was pared by 11 bases and J by 6 bases, with 7 bases of the junction left unmatched. From germline, CDR1 is MNHNY and CDR2 SVGAGI (reference sequence). The CDR3 is 12 amino acids. CDR3 protein: CAGRQGTNEQFF. DNA for the CDR3: TGTGCCGGACGACAGGGTACCAATGAGCAGTTCTTC.

This chain connects TRBV9 to TRBJ1-1, with D perhaps TRBD1 (5 bases). This CDR3 is 13 amino acids long. Deletions cut 4 bases from V and 1 base from J, with 8 bases between. Germline CDR1 reads SGDLS; CDR2 reads YYNGEE. The CDR3 sequence: CASSRGGNTEAFF. The DNA of the CDR3 is TGTGCCAGCAGCAGGGGAGGGAACACTGAAGCTTTCTTT.

This sequence joins TRBV6-2 or TRBV6-3 and TRBJ1-1; D unclear. This CDR3 spans 13 amino acids. V shed 4 bases and J shed 2 bases, with 8 bases lying between them. Germline CDR1 MNHEY, CDR2 SVGEGT. The CDR3 DNA reads TGTGCCAGCAGTTTCCGACTAAACACTGAAGCTTTCTTT. It translates to CASSFRLNTEAFF.

V gene TRBV5-1 combines with J gene TRBJ2-5; 9 nucleotides match TRBD2. CDR1 and CDR2 (germline): SGHRS, YFSETQ. CDR3 length: 14 residues. V lost 5 bases, J lost 4 bases, and 6 bases stayed unmatched. The CDR3 DNA reads as TGCGCCAGCAGAGAAGGGACTAGCCGAGAGACCCAGTACTTC. This encodes CASREGTSRETQYF.

This clone came up once. V usage is TRBV28 and J usage is TRBJ1-2; 9 nucleotides line up with TRBD1. With V trimmed by 4 bases and J by 2 bases, 2 bases remained unmatched. CDR3 length: 14 residues. Germline V gene sequence: CDR1 MDHEN, CDR2 SYDVKM. The CDR3 region has the DNA TGTGCCAGCAGTTCGGGACAGGGCAACTATGGCTACACCTTC. Protein sequence: CASSSGQGNYGYTF.

This clone occurred once. This chain connects TRBV28 to TRBJ2-7, with TRBD2 identical over 9 bases. The CDR3 runs to 16 residues. Germline-derived CDR1 and CDR2 are MDHEN and SYDVKM. V gave up 5 bases and J gave up 0 bases; unmatched junction bases: 8. CDR3 sequence: CASSGVAGAGSYEQYF. CDR3 in DNA: TGTGCCAGCAGTGGAGTAGCGGGAGCCGGCTCCTACGAGCAGTACTTC.

The J gene is TRBJ1-4, the V gene TRBV7-2; D ambiguous. The CDR3 is made up of 17 amino acids. The V gene's germline CDR1 is SGHTA and CDR2 FQGNSA. Trimming removed 5 bases at V and 7 bases at J, with 23 bases between. The CDR3 here is CASSPGRASLVSEKLFF. The CDR3 DNA reads TGTGCCAGCAGCCCTGGTCGCGCCTCACTCGTTTCTGAAAAACTGTTTTTT.

The chain links TRBV5-1 to TRBJ2-7; TRBD1 is a possible D gene (5 bases). This CDR3 has 15 amino acids. V lost 6 bases, J lost 6 bases, and 22 bases lay in between. CDR1 and CDR2 (germline): SGHRS, YFSETQ. Here the CDR3 DNA reads TGCGCCAGCACATCGGCCGGCACAGGTCGTGGCGAGCAGTACTTC. Its protein product is CASTSAGTGRGEQYF.

The CDR3 is CASSLWADMNTEAFF. The CDR3 nucleotides read TGTGCCAGCAGTTTATGGGCAGACATGAACACTGAAGCTTTCTTT. The chain combines TRBV27 with TRBJ1-1; D ambiguous. Germline CDR1 reads MNHEY; CDR2 reads SMNVEV (reference sequence). Trimming shortened V by 1 base and J by 0 bases, and 9 bases separated the two germline ends. The CDR3 length is 15 residues.

The rearrangement uses TRBV2 and TRBJ1-3, with a possible D match to TRBD1 (6 bases). V lost 1 base, J lost 4 bases, and 8 bases lay in between. The CDR3 runs to 14 residues. The germline CDR1 and CDR2 sequences are SNHLY and FYNNEI. The chain's CDR3 is CASSEDRDGNTIYF. CDR3 in DNA: TGTGCCAGCAGTGAAGACAGGGACGGAAACACCATATATTTT.

The J gene is TRBJ1-5, the V gene TRBV6-2 or TRBV6-3; 9 nucleotides line up with TRBD1. V dropped 6 bases and J dropped 6; count of bases not matched to a gene: 9. CDR3 size: 15 residues. Germline-derived CDR1 and CDR2 are MNHEY and SVGEGT. Here the CDR3 reads CASSPQGQGIQPQHF. Here the CDR3 DNA reads TGTGCCAGCAGCCCCCAGGGACAGGGCATTCAGCCCCAGCATTTT.

V usage is TRBV9 and J usage is TRBJ2-5; D perhaps matches TRBD2 (5 bases). The CDR3 consists of 16 residues. Trimming took 0 bases from V and 4 from J, leaving 16 bases between them. CDR1 and CDR2 (germline): SGDLS, YYNGEE. The CDR3 DNA follows: TGTGCCAGCAGCGTAGGGTCTAGCTCCGGGGTAGAGACCCAGTACTTC. This codes for CASSVGSSSGVETQYF.

The genes are TRBV5-4 and TRBJ1-5; the D is unclear. Trimming took 4 bases from V and 9 from J, leaving 14 bases between them. This CDR3 comprises 13 residues. The V gene's germline CDR1 is SGHNT and CDR2 YYREEE (reference sequence). CDR3 in amino acids: CASSPDLDRPQHF. The DNA of the CDR3 is TGTGCCAGCAGCCCCGACCTAGATCGGCCCCAGCATTTT.

This clone was seen only once. The gene calls are TRBV5-6 and TRBJ2-3; 8 positions agree with TRBD1. Germline loops: CDR1 SGHDT, CDR2 YYEEEE. The CDR3 totals 16 residues. Trimming cost V 1 base and J 3 bases; bases outside gene matches: 7. The CDR3 DNA reads TGTGCCAGCAGCTTGCAAGCCAGGGGGCGGACAGATACGCAGTATTTT. Translation gives CASSLQARGRTDTQYF.

The chain links TRBV4-1 to TRBJ1-3; D is perhaps TRBD1 (6 bases). Germline V lookup: CDR1 MGHRA, CDR2 YSYEKL. Deletions cut 4 bases from V and 4 bases from J, with 14 bases between. This CDR3 has 15 residues. In DNA, the CDR3 is TGCGCCAGCAGCCTCCGACAGGCTCCCGGAAACACCATATATTTT. It encodes CASSLRQAPGNTIYF.